The rows below give T cell receptor beta chains drawn from one sample of a study of T cells after posttransplantation cyclophosphamide. Only in-frame clones appear in the TCRdb table, and some are missing; sequencing was by immunoSEQ multiplex PCR. This table has tens of thousands of clones, 90% appearing once. Here the sequenced sample was PBMCs, taken roughly 59 days after allogeneic stem cell transplant with posttransplant cyclophosphamide. These receptors all stem from a male patient aged 55 to 69 who received an allogeneic stem cell transplant from a related donor and was CMV-positive. Some T cells may originate from the graft donor. Both conserved end residues are part of each CDR3. Each record gives: CDR3 DNA, CDR3 protein, D gene, J gene, CDR3 length, V gene, clone size. The D gene is left open where the match is weak. A row's size may be missing; if present it is once, few, many or a size class.

CDR3 DNA: TGTGCCAGCTCACCACCGGGACAGGGGGACTATGGCTACACCTTC; CDR3 protein: CASSPPGQGDYGYTF; D gene: TRBD1; J gene: TRBJ1-2; CDR3 length: 15; V gene: TRBV18; clone size: NA
CDR3 DNA: TGCGCCAGCAGCTTGGCCAGCGGGGGGCCAGGAGATACGCAGTATTTT; CDR3 protein: CASSLASGGPGDTQYF; D gene: TRBD2; J gene: TRBJ2-3; CDR3 length: 16; V gene: TRBV5-1; clone size: NA
CDR3 DNA: TGTGCCAGCAGTACTCCGCGGACAGGCCAGAACACCGGGGAGCTGTTTTTT; CDR3 protein: CASSTPRTGQNTGELFF; D gene: TRBD1; J gene: TRBJ2-2; CDR3 length: 17; V gene: TRBV27; clone size: NA
CDR3 DNA: TGTGCCATCAGGGCCAGTGGGGGGGAGAACAATGAGCAGTTCTTC; CDR3 protein: CAIRASGGENNEQFF; D gene: TRBD2; J gene: TRBJ2-1; CDR3 length: 15; V gene: TRBV10-3; clone size: NA
CDR3 DNA: TGCGCCAGCAGCTTTGTTGGTCGGACATCCCTTAACACTGAAGCTTTCTTT; CDR3 protein: CASSFVGRTSLNTEAFF; D gene: NA; J gene: TRBJ1-1; CDR3 length: 17; V gene: TRBV5-1; clone size: NA
CDR3 DNA: TGCGCCAGCACAGGGCTAAGCTCTGGGGCCAACGTCCTGACTTTC; CDR3 protein: CASTGLSSGANVLTF; D gene: NA; J gene: TRBJ2-6; CDR3 length: 15; V gene: TRBV5-1; clone size: NA
CDR3 DNA: TGTGCCAGCAGTATGACAGGATCTGGAAACACCATATATTTT; CDR3 protein: CASSMTGSGNTIYF; D gene: NA; J gene: TRBJ1-3; CDR3 length: 14; V gene: TRBV2; clone size: NA
CDR3 DNA: TGCAGCGTCACCGGACAGCCCGATTATGAAAAACTGTTTTTT; CDR3 protein: CSVTGQPDYEKLFF; D gene: NA; J gene: TRBJ1-4; CDR3 length: 14; V gene: TRBV29-1; clone size: NA
CDR3 DNA: TGTGCCAGTAGTACCGACAGGACAGACTATGGCTACACCTTC; CDR3 protein: CASSTDRTDYGYTF; D gene: NA; J gene: TRBJ1-2; CDR3 length: 14; V gene: TRBV19; clone size: NA
CDR3 DNA: TGTGCCAGCACCGCGGGACAGGCAGGGGGCTACACCTTC; CDR3 protein: CASTAGQAGGYTF; D gene: TRBD1; J gene: TRBJ1-2; CDR3 length: 13; V gene: TRBV28; clone size: NA
CDR3 DNA: TGTGCCAGCACCCCGCTCCCCACTAGCGGGGGTGCAGATACGCAGTATTTT; CDR3 protein: CASTPLPTSGGADTQYF; D gene: TRBD2; J gene: TRBJ2-3; CDR3 length: 17; V gene: TRBV4-2; clone size: few
CDR3 DNA: TGTGCCAGTAGGAAGGGCCACGTAGGGGGAAGTCAGCCCCAGCATTTT; CDR3 protein: CASRKGHVGGSQPQHF; D gene: NA; J gene: TRBJ1-5; CDR3 length: 16; V gene: TRBV19; clone size: NA
CDR3 DNA: TGCGCCAGCAGCGTTCGGGACAGCGACGTCTACGAGCAGTACTTC; CDR3 protein: CASSVRDSDVYEQYF; D gene: TRBD1; J gene: TRBJ2-7; CDR3 length: 15; V gene: TRBV4-1; clone size: NA
CDR3 DNA: TGTGCCAGCAGTCGGCGGTTCGAGACCCAGTACTTC; CDR3 protein: CASSRRFETQYF; D gene: NA; J gene: TRBJ2-5; CDR3 length: 12; V gene: TRBV6-1; clone size: NA
CDR3 DNA: TGTGCCAGCAGTTCTGGGACACCGAATTCACCCCTCCACTTT; CDR3 protein: CASSSGTPNSPLHF; D gene: NA; J gene: TRBJ1-6; CDR3 length: 14; V gene: TRBV27; clone size: NA
CDR3 DNA: TGTGCCAGCAGCTTAGAGATCTGGGACAGGGATTCCGGGGAGCTGTTTTTT; CDR3 protein: CASSLEIWDRDSGELFF; D gene: TRBD1; J gene: TRBJ2-2; CDR3 length: 17; V gene: TRBV11-3; clone size: NA
CDR3 DNA: TGTGCCAGCAGCGGAGGGGTCGCCGGGACAGGGGGCTCCTACGAGCAGTACTTC; CDR3 protein: CASSGGVAGTGGSYEQYF; D gene: TRBD1; J gene: TRBJ2-7; CDR3 length: 18; V gene: TRBV5-4; clone size: NA
CDR3 DNA: TGTGCCAGCAGTGTGGTTGTCTGGACTAGCGAAGTTCAAGGCACAGATACGCAGTATTTT; CDR3 protein: CASSVVVWTSEVQGTDTQYF; D gene: TRBD2; J gene: TRBJ2-3; CDR3 length: 20; V gene: TRBV6-1; clone size: NA
CDR3 DNA: TGTGCCAGCAGTTTGGGGGCGCGGGTCACTGAAGCTTTCTTT; CDR3 protein: CASSLGARVTEAFF; D gene: NA; J gene: TRBJ1-1; CDR3 length: 14; V gene: TRBV28; clone size: NA
CDR3 DNA: TGTGCCAGCAGCCCCGGGACAGGGGGTGAAAAACTGTTTTTT; CDR3 protein: CASSPGTGGEKLFF; D gene: TRBD1; J gene: TRBJ1-4; CDR3 length: 14; V gene: TRBV11-2; clone size: NA
CDR3 DNA: TGCGCCAGCAGTCCAGGGACAGGGCAAAGCTCTGGGGCCAACGTCCTGACTTTC; CDR3 protein: CASSPGTGQSSGANVLTF; D gene: TRBD1; J gene: TRBJ2-6; CDR3 length: 18; V gene: TRBV10-2; clone size: NA
CDR3 DNA: TGTGCCAGTAGTCGGGACAGAACATCCTATTATGGCTACACCTTC; CDR3 protein: CASSRDRTSYYGYTF; D gene: TRBD1; J gene: TRBJ1-2; CDR3 length: 15; V gene: TRBV19; clone size: few
CDR3 DNA: TGTGCCAGCAGGCCGGGACAGGGTATCGCTGAAGCTTTCTTT; CDR3 protein: CASRPGQGIAEAFF; D gene: TRBD1; J gene: TRBJ1-1; CDR3 length: 14; V gene: TRBV2; clone size: NA
CDR3 DNA: TGCGCCAGCAGCCCACCTCTGGGTTTGAACAGGGGAGGCTCACCCCTCCACTTT; CDR3 protein: CASSPPLGLNRGGSPLHF; D gene: TRBD1; J gene: TRBJ1-6; CDR3 length: 18; V gene: TRBV4-1; clone size: NA
CDR3 DNA: TGTGCCAGTAACCGACGACAGGAGCATAGCAATCAGCCCCAGCATTTT; CDR3 protein: CASNRRQEHSNQPQHF; D gene: NA; J gene: TRBJ1-5; CDR3 length: 16; V gene: TRBV19; clone size: NA
CDR3 DNA: TGTGCCAGTAGGATGGGGGGTGGGTTTGTGGGAACAGATACGCAGTATTTT; CDR3 protein: CASRMGGGFVGTDTQYF; D gene: NA; J gene: TRBJ2-3; CDR3 length: 17; V gene: TRBV19; clone size: once